The T cell receptor beta chain under discussion was sequenced for a study of blood T cell repertoires in COVID-19. Study-level information: Sites across the United States, Italy and Spain contributed samples from acute and convalescent COVID-19. PBMCs, B-cell-depleted T cells, or T cells provided the cDNA or gDNA that made up the material.

In the original processing: Reference gene primers were amplified, and this amplification served to estimate nucleated cell counts. The method was immunoSEQ multiplex PCR; TCRdb's version includes in-frame clones alone and lacks a portion of them. The DNA was the basis for D and trimming; V, J and clone size are from that table. The sample consists of approximately 100,000 clones, 80% to 90% of them appearing once. The V and J ends lost 0 bases and 4 bases respectively, with 13 bases between them. The CDR3 extends over 16 amino acids. In germline, CDR1 is SGHKS, CDR2 YYEKEE (reference sequence). The V gene is TRBV5-5, the J gene TRBJ2-2; the D is unclear. The material sequenced was peripheral blood. The sequence was obtained from a woman in her sixties with acute or convalescent COVID-19. CDR3 sequence: CASSLAGDWRTGELFF. The CDR3 DNA sequence: TGTGCCAGCAGCTTGGCCGGTGACTGGCGCACCGGGGAGCTGTTTTTT.